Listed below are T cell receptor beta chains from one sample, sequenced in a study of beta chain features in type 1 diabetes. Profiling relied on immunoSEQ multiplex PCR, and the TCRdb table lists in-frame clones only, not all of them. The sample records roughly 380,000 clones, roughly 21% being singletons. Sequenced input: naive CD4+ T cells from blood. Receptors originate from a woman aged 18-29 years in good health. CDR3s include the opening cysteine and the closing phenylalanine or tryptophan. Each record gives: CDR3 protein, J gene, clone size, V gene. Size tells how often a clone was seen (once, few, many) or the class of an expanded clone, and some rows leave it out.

CASSPSQNEQYF	TRBJ2-7	few	TRBV18
CASSPGDRDVYGYTF	TRBJ1-2	few	TRBV5-1
CASSLEEQQFF	TRBJ2-1	few	TRBV7-6
CAWSWGEETQYF	TRBJ2-5	few	TRBV30
CASSSGHQNYGYTF	TRBJ1-2	NA	TRBV18
CASSRGTGESEQFF	TRBJ2-1	few	TRBV5-6
CASRRAGDPTDTQYF	TRBJ2-3	NA	TRBV18
CAWSVRGTGELFF	TRBJ2-2	NA	TRBV30
CASSIPTANMNTEAFF	TRBJ1-1	NA	TRBV19
CASSLHPGQGGGYTF	TRBJ1-2	few	TRBV7-2
CASSQSAPETQYF	TRBJ2-5	few	TRBV23-1
CASSFAGGWTEAFF	TRBJ1-1	NA	TRBV7-9
CSVDGTSGPQETQYF	TRBJ2-5	few	TRBV29-1
CASSPQVNTEAFF	TRBJ1-1	few	TRBV4-1
CASSLSGMEGSPLHF	TRBJ1-6	few	TRBV7-9
CATSRGGDRDGYTF	TRBJ1-2	few	TRBV15
CASSGRDYSPLHF	TRBJ1-6	NA	TRBV7-2
CAWAAPNFGNEKLFF	TRBJ1-4	few	TRBV30
CASSLRGSTYNSPLHF	TRBJ1-6	few	TRBV9
CASSLAPDSLRELFF	TRBJ1-4	once	TRBV4-1
CASSFRGTGSTEAFF	TRBJ1-1	NA	TRBV11-1
CATRIPTGESGTDTQYF	TRBJ2-3	NA	TRBV15
CASSVNRNTGELFF	TRBJ2-2	few	TRBV25-1
CASSPRDGSTNEKLFF	TRBJ1-4	NA	TRBV11-1
CASSPSRDTFF	TRBJ1-1	few	TRBV18
CAISEANTEAFF	TRBJ1-1	few	TRBV10-3
CASSQDYGESSYNEQFF	TRBJ2-1	NA	TRBV4-2
CASTTTRDLYNHQPQHF	TRBJ1-5	NA	TRBV2
CASSERTSGNNEQFF	TRBJ2-1	NA	TRBV9
CASSIGGDYGYTF	TRBJ1-2	once	TRBV5-6
CASSPGGLFPNNEQFF	TRBJ2-1	NA	TRBV18
CSASVGSGYTF	TRBJ1-2	few	TRBV20-1
CASSESGQSGELFF	TRBJ2-2	NA	TRBV25-1
CAFTDMSNYGYTF	TRBJ1-2	NA	TRBV30
CASSLAESGGFGYTF	TRBJ1-2	NA	TRBV7-2
CAWSEIGAGNTIYF	TRBJ1-3	NA	TRBV30
CASSETAGVLFF	TRBJ2-2	NA	TRBV5-1
CSVEDLGEAPSLGYTF	TRBJ1-2	few	TRBV29-1
CASSLYRGLQETQYF	TRBJ2-5	few	TRBV7-2
CASSSSPSRGSTDTQYF	TRBJ2-3	NA	TRBV7-9
CASRGSGNGQETQYF	TRBJ2-5	few	TRBV6-6
CASSQAPGMEQPQHF	TRBJ1-5	NA	TRBV4-3
CSVRGQTYNEQFF	TRBJ2-1	few	TRBV29-1
CAWSVGWGAEAFF	TRBJ1-1	NA	TRBV30
CASSGLQETQYF	TRBJ2-5	few	TRBV7-2
CSAKDRSRAFF	TRBJ1-1	NA	TRBV20-1
CASSFVSGELFF	TRBJ2-2	few	TRBV5-1
CASSVAGVYNEQFF	TRBJ2-1	few	TRBV2
CASSLLPAERETQYF	TRBJ2-5	NA	TRBV4-1
CAWMGGTSGRGAYNEQFF	TRBJ2-1	NA	TRBV30
CASSRGTSGSNEQFF	TRBJ2-1	once	TRBV18
CASSTSVTIAGGPETQYF	TRBJ2-5	few	TRBV7-9
CATSSRWDRGNEQFF	TRBJ2-1	few	TRBV15
CAWNRGTSGRMQYF	TRBJ2-7	NA	TRBV30
CASGPPNTEAFF	TRBJ1-1	NA	TRBV9
CSVYGTGGKETQYF	TRBJ2-5	few	TRBV29-1
CASTSSGGSYNEQFF	TRBJ2-1	few	TRBV25-1